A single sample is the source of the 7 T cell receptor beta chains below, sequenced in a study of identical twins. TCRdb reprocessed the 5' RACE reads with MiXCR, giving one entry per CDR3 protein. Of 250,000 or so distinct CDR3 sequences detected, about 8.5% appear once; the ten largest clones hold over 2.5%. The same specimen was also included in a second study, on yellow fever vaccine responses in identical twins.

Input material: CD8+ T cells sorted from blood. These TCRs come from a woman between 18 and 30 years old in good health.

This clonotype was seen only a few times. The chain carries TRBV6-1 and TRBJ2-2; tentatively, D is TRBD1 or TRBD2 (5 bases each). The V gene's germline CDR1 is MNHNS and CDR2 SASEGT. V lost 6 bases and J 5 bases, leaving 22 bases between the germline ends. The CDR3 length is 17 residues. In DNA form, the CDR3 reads TGTGCCAGCAGCCCTCGACAGCATGACTACACTACCGGGGAGCTGTTTTTT. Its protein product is CASSPRQHDYTTGELFF.

CDR3 nucleotide sequence: TGTGCCACCAGTGATCCGACGACAGGGGGCGCGTTAAGCGGGAACTACAATGAGCAGTTCTTC. It translates to CATSDPTTGGALSGNYNEQFF. This chain joins TRBV24-1 and TRBJ2-1; 10 positions match TRBD1. Trimming at V came to 3 bases and at J to 3 bases, leaving 19 bases not matched to a gene. The CDR3 loop spans 21 amino acids. CDR1 is KGHDR and CDR2 is SFDVKD in the germline V gene.

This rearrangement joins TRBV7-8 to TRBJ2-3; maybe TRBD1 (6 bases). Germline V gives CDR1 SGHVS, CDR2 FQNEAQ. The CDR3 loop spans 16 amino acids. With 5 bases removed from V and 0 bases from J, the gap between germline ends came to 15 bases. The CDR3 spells CASSTEPGHSTDTQYF. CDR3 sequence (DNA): TGTGCCAGCAGCACAGAACCGGGACACAGCACAGATACGCAGTATTTT.

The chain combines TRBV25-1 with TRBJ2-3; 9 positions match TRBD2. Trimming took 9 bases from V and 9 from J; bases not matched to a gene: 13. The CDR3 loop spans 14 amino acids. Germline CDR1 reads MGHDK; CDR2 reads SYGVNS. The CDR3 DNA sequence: TGTGCCAGAGTAACAGCGGGGGGCGGCAAGACGCAGTATTTT. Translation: CARVTAGGGKTQYF.

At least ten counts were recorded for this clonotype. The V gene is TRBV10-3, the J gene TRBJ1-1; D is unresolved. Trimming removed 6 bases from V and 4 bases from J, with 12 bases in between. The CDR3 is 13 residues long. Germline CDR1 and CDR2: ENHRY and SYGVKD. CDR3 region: CAIRNGEGTEAFF. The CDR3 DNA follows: TGTGCCATCAGGAACGGCGAGGGCACTGAAGCTTTCTTT.

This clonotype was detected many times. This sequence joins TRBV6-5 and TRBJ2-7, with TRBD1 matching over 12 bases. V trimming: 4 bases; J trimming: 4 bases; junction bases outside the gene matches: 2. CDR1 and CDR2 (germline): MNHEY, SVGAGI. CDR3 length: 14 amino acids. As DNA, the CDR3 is TGTGCCAGCAGTTCGGGACAGGGGGCATACGAGCAGTACTTC. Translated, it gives CASSSGQGAYEQYF.

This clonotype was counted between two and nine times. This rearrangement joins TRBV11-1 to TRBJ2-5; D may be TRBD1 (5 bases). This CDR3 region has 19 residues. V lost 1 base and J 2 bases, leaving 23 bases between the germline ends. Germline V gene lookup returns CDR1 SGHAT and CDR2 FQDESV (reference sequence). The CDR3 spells CASSLGVGDSPLKQETQYF. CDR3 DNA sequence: TGTGCCAGCAGCTTAGGTGTTGGTGACAGCCCACTTAAACAAGAGACCCAGTACTTC.